The T cell receptor (beta chain) described here comes from a study of chemoradiotherapy in HPV16-positive cancers. A remark on this clone: Its target is not known.

The germline CDR1 and CDR2 sequences are DFQATT and SNEGSKA (reference sequence). The CDR3 length is 11 residues. The repertoire was sequenced with immunoSEQ multiplex PCR; TCRdb's copy has only in-frame clones and lacks some. The sample includes about 3,400 clones, around 90% of them seen just once. Study observations and caveats: Candidate HPV-specific clones and E7-related TCR motifs grew in tumor during treatment.

This specimen consisted of blood, obtained from a patient who underwent chemoradiotherapy. The source of this sequence is a human donor with HPV-associated anogenital cancer. The V call is TRBV20-1, the J call TRBJ2-1, with D maybe TRBD2 (6 bases). The CDR3 DNA reads TGCAGAGCCGGGACTTCCAATGAGCAGTTCTTC. Its translation is CRAGTSNEQFF.